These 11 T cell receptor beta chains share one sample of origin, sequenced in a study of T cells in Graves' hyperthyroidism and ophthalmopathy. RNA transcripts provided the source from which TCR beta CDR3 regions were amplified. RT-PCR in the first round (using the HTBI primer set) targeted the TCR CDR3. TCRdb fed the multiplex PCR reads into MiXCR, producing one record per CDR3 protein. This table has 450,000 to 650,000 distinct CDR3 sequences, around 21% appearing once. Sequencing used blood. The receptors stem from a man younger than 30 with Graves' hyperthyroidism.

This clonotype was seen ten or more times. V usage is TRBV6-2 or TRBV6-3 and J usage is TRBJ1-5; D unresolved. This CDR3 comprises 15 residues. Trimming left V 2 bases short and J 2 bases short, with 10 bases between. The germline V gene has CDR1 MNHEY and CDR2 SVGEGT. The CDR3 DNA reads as TGTGCCAGCAGTTACCGGGGAGGGCGCAATCAGCCCCAGCATTTT. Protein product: CASSYRGGRNQPQHF.

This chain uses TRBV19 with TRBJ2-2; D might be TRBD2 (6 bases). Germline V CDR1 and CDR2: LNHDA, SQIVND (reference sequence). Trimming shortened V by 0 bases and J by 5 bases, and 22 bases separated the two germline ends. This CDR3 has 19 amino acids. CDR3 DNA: TGTGCCAGTAGTATAGATCTTGACGGGGAGGTCGGGCGGACCGGGGAGCTGTTTTTT. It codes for CASSIDLDGEVGRTGELFF.

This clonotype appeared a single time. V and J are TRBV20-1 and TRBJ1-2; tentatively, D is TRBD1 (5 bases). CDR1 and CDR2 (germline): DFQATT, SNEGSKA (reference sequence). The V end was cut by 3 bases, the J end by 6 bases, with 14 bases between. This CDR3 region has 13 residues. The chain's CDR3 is CSARLAGRDGYTF. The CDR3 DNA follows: TGCAGTGCTAGGCTAGCTGGCAGGGATGGCTACACCTTC.

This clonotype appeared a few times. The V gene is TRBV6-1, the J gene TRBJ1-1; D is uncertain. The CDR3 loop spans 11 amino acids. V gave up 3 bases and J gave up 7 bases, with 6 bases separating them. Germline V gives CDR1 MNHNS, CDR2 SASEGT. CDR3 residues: CASSEVGEAFF. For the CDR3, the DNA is TGTGCCAGCAGTGAGGTGGGTGAAGCTTTCTTT.

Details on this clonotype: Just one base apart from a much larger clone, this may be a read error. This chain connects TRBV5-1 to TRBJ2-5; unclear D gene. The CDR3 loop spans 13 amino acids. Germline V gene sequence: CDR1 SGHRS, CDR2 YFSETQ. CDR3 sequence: CANSPRLAETQYF. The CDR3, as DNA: TGCGCCAACAGCCCCAGACTGGCAGAGACCCAGTACTTC.

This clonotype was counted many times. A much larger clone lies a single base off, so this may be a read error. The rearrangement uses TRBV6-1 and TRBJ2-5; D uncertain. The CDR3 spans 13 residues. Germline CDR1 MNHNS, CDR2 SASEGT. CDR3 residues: CAGSDLGGETQYF. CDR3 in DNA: TGTGCCGGCAGTGATTTGGGCGGAGAGACCCAGTACTTC.

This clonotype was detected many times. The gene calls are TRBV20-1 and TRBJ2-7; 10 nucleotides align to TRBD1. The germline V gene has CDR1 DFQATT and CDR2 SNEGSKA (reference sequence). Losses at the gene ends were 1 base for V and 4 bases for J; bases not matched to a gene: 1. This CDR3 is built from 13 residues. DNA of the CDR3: TGCAGTGCTAGAGGGGACAGGGGATACGAGCAGTACTTC. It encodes CSARGDRGYEQYF.

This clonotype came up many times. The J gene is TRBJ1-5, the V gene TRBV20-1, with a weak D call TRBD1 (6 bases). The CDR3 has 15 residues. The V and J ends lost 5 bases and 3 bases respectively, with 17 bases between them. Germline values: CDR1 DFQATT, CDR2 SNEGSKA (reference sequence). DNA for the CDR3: TGCAGTGCTTCTAAGGGGGGAAATGACAATCAGCCCCAGCATTTT. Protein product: CSASKGGNDNQPQHF.

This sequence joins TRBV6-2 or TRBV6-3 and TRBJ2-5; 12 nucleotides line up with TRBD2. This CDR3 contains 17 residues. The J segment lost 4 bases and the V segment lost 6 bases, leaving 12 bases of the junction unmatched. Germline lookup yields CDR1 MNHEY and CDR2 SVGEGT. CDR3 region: CASSLHPSGGAPETQYF. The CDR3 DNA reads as TGTGCCAGCAGCCTACACCCTAGCGGGGGGGCCCCAGAGACCCAGTACTTC.

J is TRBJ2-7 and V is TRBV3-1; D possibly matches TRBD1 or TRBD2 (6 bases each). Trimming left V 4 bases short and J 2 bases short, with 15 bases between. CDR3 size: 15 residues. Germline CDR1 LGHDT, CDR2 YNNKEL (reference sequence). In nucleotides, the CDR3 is TGTGCCAGCAGCCGAGGCGGCGGGACAACCTACGAGCAGTACTTC. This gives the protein CASSRGGGTTYEQYF.

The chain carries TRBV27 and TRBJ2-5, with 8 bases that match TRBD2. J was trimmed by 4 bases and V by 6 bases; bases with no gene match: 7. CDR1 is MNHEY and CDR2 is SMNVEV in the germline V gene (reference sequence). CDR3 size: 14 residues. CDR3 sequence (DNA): TGTGCCAGCAGCCCGACTAGCGAAGGAGAGACCCAGTACTTC. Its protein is CASSPTSEGETQYF.